This T cell receptor (beta chain) was sequenced for a study of T cell clones after liver transplantation. Study background: HCV positivity affected three of eight recipients; the rest lacked autoimmune or viral indications.

The germline CDR1 and CDR2 sequences are MNHEY and SVGAGI. The V segment lost 5 bases and the J segment 6 bases; nucleotides outside the gene matches: 13. This CDR3 spans 15 amino acids. Profiling relied on immunoSEQ multiplex PCR, and the TCRdb table lists in-frame clones only, not all of them. The sample has tens of thousands of clones, around 84% seen once. V gene TRBV6-5 combines with J gene TRBJ2-7, with 7 bases that match TRBD1. The sample in question was CD4+ T cells from blood, obtained less than 50 months after liver transplant. The clonotype was recovered from a human patient who received a liver transplant. Some T cells could come from the graft donor. CDR3 in DNA: TGTGCCAGCAGTCATGACAGGGCCCTTCGCTTCGAGCAGTACTTC. As protein: CASSHDRALRFEQYF.